These T cell receptor beta chains were read from a single sample in a study of regulatory dendritic cells for organ transplantation. No cognate antigen is known for these TCRs. Clones were sequenced by immunoSEQ multiplex PCR, and TCRdb holds only the in-frame ones, with some missing. The table has 15,000 to 20,000 clones, more than 60% seen once. Sequencing input: memory CD4+ T cells from blood cultured with regulatory dendritic cells. The receptors shown here come from a human donor in good health. The CDR3 runs from the conserved cysteine through the conserved F or W. A D gene is named only where the DNA matches it firmly. Clone size appears in some rows only: once, few, many, or a class for an expanded clone.

d_gene	v_gene	abundance	j_gene	CDR3nt	CDR3aa
NA	TRBV15	NA	TRBJ2-6	TGTGCCACCAGCAGCATGAACTCTGGGGCCAACGTCCTGACTTTC	CATSSMNSGANVLTF
TRBD1	TRBV25-1	NA	TRBJ2-5	TGTGCCAGCCTACCGTGGGGACAGGGGATGAAGACCCAGTACTTC	CASLPWGQGMKTQYF
NA	TRBV2	NA	TRBJ1-4	TGTGCCACGACCTTCGGTGGGGGTAATGAAAAACTGTTTTTT	CATTFGGGNEKLFF
TRBD2	TRBV7-2	NA	TRBJ2-1	TGTGCCAGCAGCATAACCGGGACTAGCGGCTACAATGAGCAGTTCTTC	CASSITGTSGYNEQFF
NA	TRBV28	NA	TRBJ2-1	TGTGCCAGCAGAGGCGGACCCTCCTACAATGAGCAGTTCTTC	CASRGGPSYNEQFF
TRBD2	TRBV15	once	TRBJ2-7	TGTGCCACCAGCAGGGGGACTAGGTCTGACGAGCAGTACTTC	CATSRGTRSDEQYF
NA	TRBV4-1	NA	TRBJ1-1	TGCGCCAGCAGCCAAGGGGATATAGGCAGACCAAAAGCTTTCTTT	CASSQGDIGRPKAFF
TRBD1	TRBV29-1	NA	TRBJ2-5	TGCAGCGTTGAAGAGGTTCGACAGGGAAAAGAGACCCAGTACTTC	CSVEEVRQGKETQYF
TRBD2	TRBV5-1	once	TRBJ2-1	TGCGCCAGCAGCCAATTAGCGGGACCCTACAATGAGCAGTTCTTC	CASSQLAGPYNEQFF
TRBD2	TRBV10-2	once	TRBJ2-1	TGCGCCAGCAGTGAGATTCAAGCGGGAGGGCCCCGTCAGTTCTTC	CASSEIQAGGPRQFF
NA	TRBV5-4	NA	TRBJ1-1	TGTGCCAGCAGCCGCGGGGAGATAGGGTCTGAAGCTTTCTTT	CASSRGEIGSEAFF
TRBD2	TRBV5-1	few	TRBJ2-5	TGCGCCAGCAGCTTGGCTCTAGCGGGAGGTCCTCAAGAGACCCAGTACTTC	CASSLALAGGPQETQYF
NA	TRBV7-2	NA	TRBJ1-2	TGTGCCAGCACCCCATGGGCCGGGGGTTTCAACTATGGCTACACCTTC	CASTPWAGGFNYGYTF
NA	TRBV5-6	NA	TRBJ2-4	TGTGCCAGCAGCTTGGGGCCTTCGGACATTCAGTACTTC	CASSLGPSDIQYF
NA	TRBV5-5	NA	TRBJ2-5	TGTGCCAGCAGCTTGGGGCTGGGAAGGGAGACCCAGTACTTC	CASSLGLGRETQYF
TRBD1	TRBV27	NA	TRBJ2-7	TGTGCCAGCAGTTGGACAGGGTCCTACGAGCAGTACTTC	CASSWTGSYEQYF
TRBD1	TRBV5-1	NA	TRBJ1-4	TGCGCCAGCACCGACCGGACAGGGAATGAAAAACTGTTTTTT	CASTDRTGNEKLFF
TRBD1	TRBV19	NA	TRBJ2-7	TGTGCCAGTAGTATGGGGACAGGGACCTTCTACGAGCAGTACTTC	CASSMGTGTFYEQYF
TRBD1	TRBV18	once	TRBJ2-7	TGTGCCAGCTCACCACAGACAGGGCAAATGAACGAGCAGTACTTC	CASSPQTGQMNEQYF
NA	TRBV6-1	once	TRBJ2-1	TGTGCCAGCAGACAACCGGTTCTATCCTACAATGAGCAGTTCTTC	CASRQPVLSYNEQFF
TRBD1	TRBV6-6	NA	TRBJ1-1	TGTGCCAGCAGTTACCTGACAGGGTCTGGTGAAGCTTTCTTT	CASSYLTGSGEAFF
NA	TRBV25-1	few	TRBJ2-5	TGTGCCAGCAGTGATGGGGTTCCGGAGACCCAGTACTTC	CASSDGVPETQYF
NA	TRBV7-1	NA	TRBJ1-4	TGTGCCAGCAGCTTGCGGAGAACTAATGAAAAACTGTTTTTT	CASSLRRTNEKLFF
NA	TRBV7-8	NA	TRBJ2-1	TGTGCCAGCAGCCAGAGGGGGAAGCAGTTCTTC	CASSQRGKQFF
NA	TRBV18	NA	TRBJ2-1	TGTGCCAGCTCACCCCCAAACCTAGCGCATGGTGAGCAGTTCTTC	CASSPPNLAHGEQFF
NA	TRBV7-8	NA	TRBJ1-2	TGTGCCAGCAGCTTAGCTCACGCCTTCTATGGCTACACCTTC	CASSLAHAFYGYTF
TRBD1	TRBV29-1	NA	TRBJ1-5	TGCAGCGTTGACGGGGGAGGGGGCCAGCCCCAGCATTTT	CSVDGGGGQPQHF
TRBD1	TRBV19	NA	TRBJ1-5	TGTGCCAGTAGTGTCGGGACAGGTGTAATCAATCAGCCCCAGCATTTT	CASSVGTGVINQPQHF